Below are 4 T cell receptor beta chains sequenced from a single sample in a study of shared clonotypes between healthy human individuals. The method was immunoSEQ multiplex PCR; TCRdb's version includes in-frame clones alone and lacks a portion of them. The sample contains about 1.1 million clones, 70% to 80% of which appear only once. The sample taken for sequencing was memory CD4+ T cells from PBMCs. Specified subset: CD45RA-negative fraction. The origin of the receptors is a man between 18 and 29 years old in good health. Some clones in this sample may be carry-over from other donors' samples.

V gene TRBV5-1 combines with J gene TRBJ2-1; D not resolved. Per the germline V gene, CDR1 is SGHRS and CDR2 is YFSETQ. V was shortened by 6 bases and J by 6 bases, with 16 bases between the two germline ends. CDR3 length: 14 amino acids. The CDR3 nucleotides are TGCGCCAGCACCAGTCAGTCGGGTTTCAATGAGCAGTTCTTC. Protein: CASTSQSGFNEQFF. The full variable domain, completed using reference TRBV5-1 and TRBJ2-1, is KAGVTQTPRYLIKTRGQQVTLSCSPISGHRSVSWYQQTPGQGLQFLFEYFSETQRNKGNFPGRFSGRQFSNSRSEMNVSTLELGDSALYLCASTSQSGFNEQFFGPGTRLTVL.

The chain uses TRBV6-4 and TRBJ2-7, with TRBD2 matching over 9 bases. The V gene end was trimmed by 6 bases and the J gene end by 9 bases; junction bases not matched to a gene: 15. This CDR3 comprises 15 residues. CDR1 MRHNA and CDR2 SNTAGT come from the germline V gene. The CDR3 region is CASRSGPLAGLVQYF. DNA of the CDR3: TGTGCCAGCAGATCCGGACCCCTAGCGGGATTGGTGCAGTACTTC.

This CDR3 reads CASSLIGASGGITWETQYF. The DNA of the CDR3 is TGTGCCAGCAGCTTAATCGGGGCCAGCGGCGGCATTACGTGGGAGACCCAGTACTTC. V gene TRBV7-6 combines with J gene TRBJ2-5; D is possibly TRBD1 or TRBD2 (5 bases each). V gave up 2 bases and J gave up 5 bases, with 27 bases separating them. Germline CDR1 SGHVS, CDR2 FNYEAQ. This CDR3 has 19 amino acids.

The chain carries TRBV7-9 and TRBJ2-3; D possibly corresponds to TRBD1 (5 bases). Germline V gene data show CDR1 as SEHNR and CDR2 as FQNEAQ (reference sequence). CDR3 length equals 15 residues. V was shortened by 5 bases and J by 6 bases, with 18 bases between the two germline ends. CDR3 sequence: CASSENRNRFDTQYF. For the CDR3, the DNA is TGTGCCAGCAGCGAAAACCGTAACAGGTTTGATACGCAGTATTTT.